This note documents a single T cell receptor beta chain sequence. The study ran its PCR with 60 Vbeta and 13 Jbeta primers. The table came from immunoSEQ multiplex PCR; TCRdb's copy has only in-frame clones and leaves some out. The sample lists about 130,000 clones, about 80% occurring once. These data originate in a study of cytomegalovirus exposure and HLA in healthy donors. This clonotype was obtained from a young man in good health and CMV-seropositive. Material for sequencing was PBMCs.

CDR3: CASSRGQGSWETQYF. As DNA, the CDR3 is TGTGCCAGCAGCCGTGGACAGGGGTCGTGGGAGACCCAGTACTTC. The chain carries TRBV5-6 and TRBJ2-5; 9 positions agree with TRBD1. J gave up 5 bases and V 4 bases, and 9 bases lay outside the gene matches. This CDR3 is 15 amino acids long. Germline V gene lookup returns CDR1 SGHDT and CDR2 YYEEEE.